A single sample gave rise to the 29 T cell receptor beta chains below, sequenced in a study of CD4 and CD8 cells across lung adenocarcinoma regions. MiXCR, run by TCRdb on the PCR reads, gives a single entry per CDR3 protein. The sample records over 20,000 distinct CDR3 sequences, roughly half being singletons. The source material was CD8+ T cells from the center of a lung tumor. Receptor source: a female donor with lung adenocarcinoma. The CD4 and CD8 labels of this study may be unreliable.

This clonotype turned up a few times. Here the CDR3 DNA reads TGTGCCACCTCGGGACTAGCGAGGAATGAGCAGTTCTTC. This encodes CATSGLARNEQFF. The chain couples TRBV6-1 to TRBJ2-1; 10 bases fit TRBD2. Germline CDR1 and CDR2: MNHNS and SASEGT. This CDR3 has 13 amino acids. With 10 bases clipped from V and 7 bases from J, the junction kept 7 bases outside the gene matches.

This clonotype was counted only a few times. This chain uses TRBV6-1 with TRBJ2-3; 7 bases are shared with TRBD1. This CDR3 has 15 amino acids. Germline-derived CDR1 and CDR2 are MNHNS and SASEGT. V shed 2 bases and J 3 bases; nucleotides not matched to a gene: 5. CDR3 amino acids: CASSEITGETDTQYF. CDR3 DNA sequence: TGTGCCAGCAGTGAAATTACAGGGGAAACAGATACGCAGTATTTT.

The V gene is TRBV6-1, the J gene TRBJ2-4; D possibly matches TRBD1 or TRBD2 (5 bases each). Germline V CDR1 and CDR2: MNHNS, SASEGT. The CDR3 is made up of 15 amino acids. V shed 4 bases and J shed 13 bases, with 23 bases lying between them. This CDR3 reads CASSAGLGAKNMQYF. The CDR3 bases are TGTGCCAGCAGTGCGGGGCTGGGAGCCAAAAATATGCAGTACTTC.

Turning to this clonotype: The germline gene is not matched at one end of the junction; a read error may be the cause. V gene TRBV12-3 or TRBV12-4 combines with J gene TRBJ2-3, with 9 bases lining up with TRBD1. CDR3 length: 18 amino acids. CDR3 protein: CASSAPGTGLRNTDTQYF. In DNA, the CDR3 is TGTGCCAGCAGTGCCCCCGGGACAGGGCTTCGGAACACAGATACGCAGTACTTT.

The chain couples TRBV15 to TRBJ2-1, with TRBD1 matching over 9 bases. Matching the DNA end better, TRBJ2-7 makes the J call doubtful. Germline V gene sequence: CDR1 LNHNV, CDR2 YYDKDF (reference sequence). The CDR3 is 15 amino acids. CDR3 DNA: TGTGCCACCAGCAGAGTCGGGACAGGGTCCGTAGAGCAGTACTTC. The encoded protein is CATSRVGTGSVEQYF.

About this clonotype: One end of the junction does not line up with germline, which may come from a read error. The V call is TRBV27, the J call TRBJ2-4; D could derive from TRBD1 or TRBD2 (5 bases each). The CDR3 totals 12 residues. Germline assignment: CDR1 MNHEY and CDR2 SMNVEV (reference sequence). The DNA for the CDR3 is TGCTCGGGGCTTCGAGCCACAAATACTCAGTACTTC. Its protein is CSGLRATNTQYF.

Only one count was recorded for this clonotype. V usage is TRBV10-1 and J usage is TRBJ2-4, with D perhaps TRBD1 or TRBD2 (5 bases each). The length of the CDR3 is 15 residues. Germline CDR1 WNHNN, CDR2 SYGVQD (reference sequence). The CDR3 here is CGRGPGLGAKNIQYF. CDR3 in DNA: TGCGGCCGCGGTCCGGGGCTGGGAGCCAAAAACATTCAGTACTTC.

In this sample, this clonotype turned up a few times. The V and J genes are TRBV5-5 and TRBJ1-1, with D tentatively TRBD1 (6 bases). Germline CDR1 and CDR2: SGHKS and YYEKEE (reference sequence). Trimming removed 0 bases from V and 6 bases from J, with 12 bases in between. The CDR3 is 14 amino acids. The CDR3 DNA reads TGTGCCAGCAGCTTGGGATTCTGGGGGCCTGAAGCTTTCTTT. Translated: CASSLGFWGPEAFF.

This clonotype was detected a few times. V usage is TRBV4-2 and J usage is TRBJ2-1, with D maybe TRBD2 (6 bases). The CDR3 consists of 15 residues. Germline CDR1 LGHNA, CDR2 YNFKEQ. Trimming stripped 0 bases from V and 0 bases from J, with 6 bases between. As DNA, the CDR3 is TGTGCCAGCAGCCAAGACGGGAGCTCCTACAATGAGCAGTTCTTC. Translating gives CASSQDGSSYNEQFF.

This clonotype was observed at least ten times. The chain joins TRBV7-9 to TRBJ2-1, with D unclear. The germline V and J ends were trimmed by 6 bases and 0 bases, with 6 bases remaining between them. This CDR3 is built from 13 residues. CDR1 is SEHNR and CDR2 is FQNEAQ in the germline V gene (reference sequence). DNA of the CDR3: TGTGCCAGCAGAACAGCCTCCTACAATGAGCAGTTCTTC. Amino acid sequence: CASRTASYNEQFF.

This clonotype has only one observation. V and J are TRBV10-1 and TRBJ2-3, with unresolved D. Germline V gene sequence: CDR1 WNHNN, CDR2 SYGVQD (reference sequence). Trimming pared 6 bases from V and 12 bases from J, leaving 22 bases between. This CDR3 spans 14 amino acids. This CDR3 reads CASRWRCDTETQYF. In nucleotides, the CDR3 is TGCGCCAGCAGATGGCGATGTGACACAGAGACCCAGTATTTT.

The V call is TRBV6-5, the J call TRBJ2-5, with 9 bases fitting TRBD2. With 2 bases clipped from V and 1 base from J, the junction kept 2 bases outside the gene matches. The length of the CDR3 is 15 residues. CDR1 and CDR2 (germline): MNHEY, SVGAGI. CDR3 sequence: CASSYVAGVQETQYF. The DNA for the CDR3 is TGTGCCAGCAGTTACGTAGCGGGAGTCCAAGAGACCCAGTACTTC.

This clonotype was counted a single time. The CDR3 is CASKRRGGNEQFF. CDR3 nucleotides: TGTGCCAGTAAGCGTAGGGGTGGCAACGAGCAGTTCTTC. J is TRBJ2-1 and V is TRBV19; possible D gene TRBD1, 5 bases. Germline CDR1 is LNHDA and CDR2 is SQIVND (reference sequence). The length of the CDR3 is 13 residues. Trimming shortened V by 7 bases and J by 10 bases, and 17 bases separated the two germline ends. Based on the CDR3 plus reference TRBV19 and TRBJ2-1, the full variable domain is DGGITQSPKYLFRKEGQNVTLSCEQNLNHDAMYWYRQDPGQGLRLIYYSQIVNDFQKGDIAEGYSVSREKKESFPLTVTSAQKNPTAFYLCASKRRGGNEQFFGPGTRLTVL.

This clonotype is medium-sized. The chain is built from TRBV7-2 and TRBJ2-1; no reliable D call. Between the trimmed V and J ends, which lost 1 base and 7 bases, there was a span of 14 bases. This CDR3 has 15 amino acids. Germline V gene lookup returns CDR1 SGHTA and CDR2 FQGNSA. The CDR3 DNA is TGTGCCAGCAGCTTAGGAGGTTCCAGGCGAAATGAGCAGTTCTTC. Its translation: CASSLGGSRRNEQFF.

The V and J genes are TRBV5-1 and TRBJ2-3; D may match TRBD1 or TRBD2 (5 bases each). Germline assignment: CDR1 SGHRS and CDR2 YFSETQ. V lost 7 bases and J 2 bases, leaving 14 bases between the germline ends. CDR3 length: 14 amino acids. CDR3 region: CASSGLQATDTQYF. The CDR3 region has the DNA TGCGCCAGCTCGGGGCTGCAAGCCACAGATACGCAGTATTTT. Drawing the rest from reference TRBV5-1 and TRBJ2-3, the complete variable domain is KAGVTQTPRYLIKTRGQQVTLSCSPISGHRSVSWYQQTPGQGLQFLFEYFSETQRNKGNFPGRFSGRQFSNSRSEMNVSTLELGDSALYLCASSGLQATDTQYFGPGTRLTVL.

This clonotype appeared a few times. The chain recombines TRBV9 with TRBJ2-1, with D perhaps TRBD1 (6 bases). This CDR3 comprises 16 residues. Trimming pared 0 bases from V and 9 bases from J, leaving 19 bases between. Germline CDR1 SGDLS, CDR2 YYNGEE. CDR3 nucleotide sequence: TGTGCCAGCAGCGTAGGGCTGATTGAGGGGGTTGGTGAGCAGTTCTTC. This encodes CASSVGLIEGVGEQFF.

The chain carries TRBV9 and TRBJ2-1; perhaps TRBD2 as D (7 bases). The V end was cut by 4 bases, the J end by 3 bases, with 20 bases between. Germline V gene data show CDR1 as SGDLS and CDR2 as YYNGEE. The CDR3 totals 17 residues. The CDR3 DNA is TGTGCCAGCAGCCAGGGGATAGCTAGCGGAAGCTACAATGAGCAGTTCTTC. It translates to CASSQGIASGSYNEQFF.

This clonotype was picked up a small number of times. The CDR3 DNA sequence: TGCGCCAGTGTTGGCGGGAAAGTCTACAATGAGCAGTTCTTC. This translates into CASVGGKVYNEQFF. The V gene is TRBV10-2, the J gene TRBJ2-1; weak D call: TRBD2 (6 bases). The V gene's germline CDR1 is WSHSY and CDR2 SAAADI. V lost 9 bases, J lost 3 bases, and 15 bases lay in between. This CDR3 comprises 14 residues.

CDR3 coding DNA: TGTGCCAGCAGTGACTACAGGGGCGGGGAGACCCAGTACTTC. This codes for CASSDYRGGETQYF. The chain joins TRBV27 to TRBJ2-5; 7 bases agree with TRBD1. CDR1 and CDR2 (germline): MNHEY, SMNVEV (reference sequence). V shed 5 bases, J shed 5 bases, and the junction held 8 bases outside the gene matches. The CDR3 has 14 residues.

This clonotype has a count of ten or more. J is TRBJ2-1 and V is TRBV6-1, with a possible D match to TRBD2 (7 bases). Trimming left V 7 bases short and J 4 bases short, with 17 bases between. The CDR3 sequence is 15 residues long. Per germline, CDR1 MNHNS and CDR2 SASEGT. The CDR3 region has the DNA TGTGCCAGCAAGAGGGGGGGGACATGGTACAATGAGCAGTTCTTC. Translating it yields CASKRGGTWYNEQFF.

This chain connects TRBV6-1 to TRBJ2-5, with D perhaps TRBD1 or TRBD2 (6 bases each). The V gene's germline CDR1 is MNHNS and CDR2 SASEGT. CDR3 length equals 12 residues. CDR3 nucleotides: TGTCCCGGGGGCAGGGACCAAAACACCCAGTACTTC. Residues: CPGGRDQNTQYF.

By share, this clonotype counts as medium-sized. The chain recombines TRBV4-1 with TRBJ2-3; D remains unclear. V was shortened by 1 base and J by 0 bases, with 8 bases between the two germline ends. Germline assignment: CDR1 MGHRA and CDR2 YSYEKL. The CDR3 length is 15 residues. In nucleotides, the CDR3 is TGCGCCAGCAGCCAAGCTCTCTCTAGCACAGATACGCAGTATTTT. Protein: CASSQALSSTDTQYF.

V is TRBV6-1 and J is TRBJ2-1; D perhaps matches TRBD2 (6 bases). Germline CDR1 MNHNS, CDR2 SASEGT. This CDR3 has 13 amino acids. Trimming took off 8 bases at V and 0 bases at J, with 8 bases between the two ends. The CDR3 DNA is TGTGCCAGCTTCGGGAGCTCCTACAATGAGCAGTTCTTC. The encoded protein is CASFGSSYNEQFF.

The chain carries TRBV10-3 and TRBJ2-5; 9 nucleotides align to TRBD2. Germline V gene lookup returns CDR1 ENHRY and CDR2 SYGVKD. The CDR3 is made up of 14 amino acids. CDR3 nucleotides: TGTGCGGGGGGCGGGGGGGGTGACCAAGAGACCCAGTACTTC. Its protein product is CAGGGGGDQETQYF.

This clonotype turned up a few times. The chain employs TRBV9 and TRBJ2-3; D not resolved. Trimming pared 4 bases from V and 2 bases from J, leaving 11 bases between. CDR3 size: 14 residues. Germline CDR1 SGDLS, CDR2 YYNGEE. CDR3 sequence (DNA): TGTGCCAGCAGCACACAGCCCCTCACAGATACGCAGTATTTT. Amino acids: CASSTQPLTDTQYF.

This clonotype has a count of ten or more. The chain links TRBV6-1 to TRBJ1-1, with D perhaps TRBD1 (5 bases). The CDR3 loop spans 12 amino acids. From germline, CDR1 is MNHNS and CDR2 SASEGT. V lost 7 bases, J lost 8 bases, and 14 bases lay in between. As DNA, the CDR3 is TGTGCCAGCACGGACGGCCGGGGCGAAGCTTTCTTT. Its translation: CASTDGRGEAFF.

By sample share, this clonotype is medium-sized. The V and J genes are TRBV10-3 and TRBJ2-1, with TRBD2 identical over 11 bases. CDR3 length equals 15 residues. With 6 bases clipped from V and 5 bases from J, the junction kept 6 bases outside the gene matches. The germline gives CDR1 ENHRY, CDR2 SYGVKD. CDR3: CAIRTSGRGHNEQFF. The CDR3 region has the DNA TGTGCCATCAGAACTAGCGGGAGAGGCCACAATGAGCAGTTCTTC.

This clonotype was seen a handful of times. The chain combines TRBV6-1 with TRBJ1-2; the D gene is possibly TRBD1 (6 bases). V was pared by 7 bases and J by 7 bases, with 13 bases between. Germline values: CDR1 MNHNS, CDR2 SASEGT. This CDR3 comprises 12 residues. CDR3 DNA: TGTGCCAGCACCCTAGGGGGAACTGGCTACACCTTC. It yields the protein CASTLGGTGYTF.

Concerning this clonotype itself: This sequence may be a read error, since a much larger clone differs from it by one base. The rearrangement links TRBV7-3 to TRBJ2-1; no clear D gene. Deletions cut 5 bases from V and 10 bases from J, with 15 bases between. The CDR3 sequence is 13 residues long. From germline, CDR1 is SGHTA and CDR2 FQGTGA. The CDR3 is CASSTGPRYEQFF. The CDR3 DNA is TGTGCCAGCAGCACCGGGCCGCGGTACGAGCAGTTCTTC.